This entry is about one T cell receptor (beta chain). Authors' analysis steps: The authors estimated nucleated cell counts from reference gene primer amplification. TCRdb's copy holds only in-frame clones and misses some; the assay was immunoSEQ multiplex PCR. The V and J calls and the clone size are those of that table, but D and trimming were determined from the DNA. The sample carries some 59,000 clones, more than 85% recorded once. The germline V and J ends were trimmed by 1 base and 6 bases, with 9 bases remaining between them. The germline CDR1 and CDR2 sequences are GTSNPN and SVGIG (reference sequence). This CDR3 region has 12 residues. The data belong to a study of blood T cell repertoires in COVID-19. Study in general: Sources were T cells, B-cell-depleted T cells, or PBMCs; the material itself was cDNA or gDNA.

The sequence was collected from a man between 45 and 60 years old with acute or convalescent COVID-19. The rearrangement joins TRBV30 to TRBJ1-1; D possibly corresponds to TRBD1 (5 bases). Specimen: peripheral blood. The CDR3 sequence: CAWSARQPEAFF. The CDR3 DNA sequence: TGTGCCTGGAGTGCACGACAGCCTGAAGCTTTCTTT.